This TCR beta chain was profiled in a study of T cells in Graves' hyperthyroidism and ophthalmopathy. Overall study context: Peripheral blood was taken when the disease was first diagnosed, before any treatment began.

It was RNA transcripts that yielded the amplified TCR beta CDR3 regions. TCR CDR3 regions were first amplified by RT-PCR with HTBI primers. One entry per CDR3 protein, called by TCRdb with MiXCR from the multiplex PCR reads. Of about 520,000 distinct CDR3 sequences in the sample, around 22% were seen once. Study observations and caveats: Clonotypes that were expanded in thyroid above 0.001 mostly appeared in blood too.

This clonotype was detected ten times or more. Its specificity is not known. V dropped 7 bases and J dropped 5 bases, with 17 bases sitting between them. The CDR3 covers 14 residues. Germline loops: CDR1 MNHGY, CDR2 SAAAGT. The source of the PBMCs was 10 ml of fresh peripheral blood. This TCR was recovered from a woman aged 25 to 45 with Graves' ophthalmopathy. What was sequenced was blood. V gene TRBV6-8 combines with J gene TRBJ1-1; D is ambiguous. The CDR3: CASNLSELRTEAFF. The CDR3 bases are TGTGCCAGCAATTTATCGGAGCTGAGGACTGAAGCTTTCTTT.